The 2 T cell receptor beta chains reported below all come from one sample, sequenced in a study of OX40 agonist ivuxolimab in advanced cancers. Sequencing was performed with immunoSEQ multiplex PCR; in TCRdb, only in-frame clones are kept and a portion is missing. The sample yields tens of thousands of clones, 80% seen once. Material: CD4+ or CD8+ T cells sorted from blood, obtained in a trial of the OX40 agonist ivuxolimab. The source is an adult with an advanced solid tumor such as melanoma, head and neck, liver or kidney cancer.

This clone is categorized as medium-sized. The chain employs TRBV30 and TRBJ1-2, with 9 bases identical to TRBD1. Germline V gene sequence: CDR1 GTSNPN, CDR2 SVGIG (reference sequence). The CDR3 has 13 amino acids. The V segment lost 8 bases and the J segment 6 bases; nucleotides outside the gene matches: 10. In nucleotides, the CDR3 is TGTGCCGGCTGCTACAGGGGGCGAGATGGCTACACCTTC. Translation gives CAGCYRGRDGYTF.

The chain links TRBV11-2 to TRBJ2-3, with 8 positions matching TRBD2. In germline, CDR1 is SGHAT, CDR2 FQNNGV. V gave up 5 bases and J gave up 7 bases; unmatched junction bases: 11. The CDR3 runs 15 residues. The CDR3 here is CASSPPGGGIYTQYF. The CDR3 nucleotides are TGTGCCAGCAGCCCCCCCGGCGGGGGGATTTATACGCAGTATTTT.